Presented here are 22 T cell receptor beta chains from one specimen sequenced in a study of beta chain features in type 1 diabetes. As every portion of the isolated RNA was reverse transcribed, the sequencing read expressed TCRB transcripts. Sequencing was performed with immunoSEQ multiplex PCR; in TCRdb, only in-frame clones are kept and a portion is missing. The table records more than 110,000 clones, 6% to 7.5% of them present only once. Sequencing was done on a sample of central memory CD4+ T cells from blood. These receptors originate from a woman in her thirties in good health.

The chain has TRBV7-9 and TRBJ1-4, with unresolved D. The germline V and J ends were trimmed by 0 bases and 8 bases, with 13 bases remaining between them. This CDR3 spans 15 amino acids. CDR1 and CDR2 (germline): SEHNR, FQNEAQ (reference sequence). The CDR3 region is CASSLAGGEREKLFF. Here the CDR3 DNA reads TGTGCCAGCAGCTTAGCGGGAGGAGAGAGGGAAAAACTGTTTTTT.

This clone was detected only a few times. V is TRBV11-1 and J is TRBJ2-1; 11 bases agree with TRBD2. Germline loops: CDR1 SGHAT, CDR2 FQDESV (reference sequence). Unmatched junction bases numbered 3, after V lost 0 bases and J lost 8 bases. The CDR3 contains 15 residues. CDR3 sequence (DNA): TGTGCCAGCAGCTTAGCGCGGGGACTAGCGGATGAGCAGTTCTTC. Translation: CASSLARGLADEQFF.

The chain has TRBV7-9 and TRBJ2-7, with D possibly being TRBD1 (5 bases). Germline values: CDR1 SEHNR, CDR2 FQNEAQ (reference sequence). Trimming removed 1 base from V and 13 bases from J, with 23 bases in between. This CDR3 comprises 15 residues. CDR3 nucleotides: TGTGCCAGCAGCTTAGACCCTCACCAGGGCAGCCAGTACTACTTC. It yields the protein CASSLDPHQGSQYYF. Looking up the rest from reference TRBV7-9 and TRBJ2-7 gives the full variable domain: DTGVSQNPRHKITKRGQNVTFRCDPISEHNRLYWYRQTLGQGPEFLTYFQNEAQLEKSRLLSDRFSAERPKGSFSTLEIQRTEQGDSAMYLCASSLDPHQGSQYYFGPGTRLTVT.

This clone showed up just a few times. The rearrangement joins TRBV10-3 to TRBJ2-7; TRBD1 aligns across 9 bases. The V and J ends lost 6 bases and 5 bases, in that order; junction bases with no gene match: 11. Per the germline V gene, CDR1 is ENHRY and CDR2 is SYGVKD. The CDR3 has 15 residues. The CDR3 DNA follows: TGTGCCATCAGAACCTCCGGGACAGGGACCAACGAGCAGTACTTC. This gives the protein CAIRTSGTGTNEQYF.

The chain recombines TRBV16 with TRBJ1-6; D is undetermined. V lost 3 bases to trimming and J lost 12 bases, with 6 bases between them. The germline V gene has CDR1 KGHSY and CDR2 FQNENV. The CDR3 is 11 residues long. Here the CDR3 DNA reads TGTGCCAGCAGCCAGCCGGGACCCCTCCACTTT. It yields the protein CASSQPGPLHF.

This clone was found a few times. Here the CDR3 reads CASGTTNTGELFF. CDR3 sequence (DNA): TGTGCCAGCGGGACTACGAACACCGGGGAGCTGTTTTTT. This chain joins TRBV28 and TRBJ2-2; 7 nucleotides match TRBD2. V lost 8 bases, J lost 0 bases, and 0 bases stayed unmatched. The CDR3 consists of 13 residues. CDR1 and CDR2 from the germline V gene are MDHEN and SYDVKM.

In this sample, this clone turned up a few times. The chain joins TRBV9 to TRBJ1-1; 7 nucleotides agree with TRBD1. The CDR3 covers 16 residues. Germline V CDR1 and CDR2: SGDLS, YYNGEE. Trimming cost V 4 bases and J 1 base; bases outside gene matches: 10. The CDR3 loop reads CASSPRGRGANTEAFF. The CDR3 DNA reads as TGTGCCAGCAGCCCAAGGGGGCGGGGGGCGAACACTGAAGCTTTCTTT.

This chain joins TRBV28 and TRBJ2-7; perhaps TRBD1 as D (6 bases). V lost 3 bases and J 3 bases, leaving 9 bases between the germline ends. This CDR3 contains 13 residues. Germline V gene data show CDR1 as MDHEN and CDR2 as SYDVKM. As DNA, the CDR3 is TGTGCCAGCAGTTTGGTACAGGGCTACGAGCAGTACTTC. This sequence encodes CASSLVQGYEQYF.

This chain links TRBV19 with TRBJ2-6; TRBD1 agrees at 7 bases. Per the germline V gene, CDR1 is LNHDA and CDR2 is SQIVND (reference sequence). The CDR3 has 15 residues. V was clipped by 3 bases and J by 2 bases; unmatched bases: 1. The DNA of the CDR3 is TGTGCCAGTAGTATGGGACAGACTGGGGCCAACGTCCTGACTTTC. Its protein product is CASSMGQTGANVLTF.

This clone was recorded a few times. The chain links TRBV5-4 to TRBJ2-2; 7 nucleotides line up with TRBD2. CDR3 length: 16 amino acids. CDR1 is SGHNT and CDR2 is YYREEE in the germline V gene (reference sequence). Trimming cost V 2 bases and J 7 bases; bases outside gene matches: 11. CDR3 sequence: CASSLVVGGLVGELFF. The CDR3 region has the DNA TGTGCCAGCAGCTTAGTAGTGGGAGGGCTGGTCGGGGAGCTGTTTTTT. The complete variable domain, with remaining parts taken from reference TRBV5-4 and TRBJ2-2, reads ETGVTQSPTHLIKTRGQQVTLRCSSQSGHNTVSWYQQALGQGPQFIFQYYREEENGRGNFPPRFSGLQFPNYSSELNVNALELDDSALYLCASSLVVGGLVGELFFGEGSRLTVL.

The rearrangement joins TRBV5-6 to TRBJ2-2; perhaps TRBD1 as D (5 bases). This CDR3 is 15 amino acids long. The V end lost 7 bases, the J end lost 3 bases, and 16 bases lay between the germline ends. From germline, CDR1 is SGHDT and CDR2 YYEEEE. The CDR3 protein is CASLTIQGYTGELFF. The DNA for the CDR3 is TGTGCCAGCTTAACCATCCAGGGTTACACCGGGGAGCTGTTTTTT. Complete variable domain (other parts from reference TRBV5-6 and TRBJ2-2): DAGVTQSPTHLIKTRGQQVTLRCSPKSGHDTVSWYQQALGQGPQFIFQYYEEEERQRGNFPDRFSGHQFPNYSSELNVNALLLGDSALYLCASLTIQGYTGELFFGEGSRLTVL.

The chain joins TRBV6-1 to TRBJ2-7, with 12 bases matching TRBD2. The CDR3 loop spans 15 amino acids. The V gene's germline CDR1 is MNHNS and CDR2 SASEGT. Losses at the gene ends were 5 bases for V and 5 bases for J; bases not matched to a gene: 7. CDR3: CASSSVTSGRNEQYF. In DNA form, the CDR3 reads TGTGCCAGCAGTTCCGTCACTAGCGGGAGGAACGAGCAGTACTTC.

The chain carries TRBV5-1 and TRBJ2-7; 13 bases agree with TRBD2. CDR1 is SGHRS and CDR2 is YFSETQ in the germline V gene. The CDR3 runs 13 residues. The trim removed 3 bases at V and 13 bases at J, leaving 7 bases unmatched. CDR3 nucleotide sequence: TGCGCCAGCAGCTCAGGACTAGCGGGAGATTCATACTTC. Amino acids: CASSSGLAGDSYF.

This chain connects TRBV11-2 to TRBJ1-5; D call uncertain. V lost 3 bases and J 5 bases, leaving 8 bases between the germline ends. The CDR3 is 13 amino acids. CDR1 and CDR2 from the germline V gene are SGHAT and FQNNGV. The CDR3 DNA reads TGTGCCAGCAGCTTCCAGAATGATCAGCCCCAGCATTTT. Amino acid sequence: CASSFQNDQPQHF.

Only a few counts were recorded for this clone. The chain uses TRBV6-1 and TRBJ2-3; 9 nucleotides agree with TRBD2. The CDR3 consists of 15 residues. The germline V gene encodes CDR1 MNHNS and CDR2 SASEGT. V lost 4 bases and J lost 3; bases outside the gene matches: 5. CDR3 DNA: TGTGCCAGCAGTGGTGGGAGCGGGAGGACAGATACGCAGTATTTT. Its protein is CASSGGSGRTDTQYF.

The chain couples TRBV28 to TRBJ1-4, with TRBD1 matching 8 bases. CDR1 and CDR2 from the germline V gene are MDHEN and SYDVKM. This CDR3 comprises 14 residues. Unmatched junction bases numbered 8, after V lost 6 bases and J lost 8 bases. As DNA, the CDR3 is TGTGCCAGCAGACGTGGACAGGGTGGAGAAAAACTGTTTTTT. It specifies CASRRGQGGEKLFF.

The chain links TRBV18 to TRBJ2-7; the D gene is possibly TRBD1 (5 bases). This CDR3 region has 13 residues. Germline CDR1 is KGHSH and CDR2 is LQKENI. V lost 3 bases and J lost 2, with 8 bases in between. The CDR3 sequence: CASSPVRAYEQYF. The CDR3 nucleotides read TGTGCCAGCTCACCGGTCAGGGCCTACGAGCAGTACTTC.

The table lists this clone with a few counts. The rearrangement joins TRBV6-5 to TRBJ2-2; a possible D gene is TRBD1 (5 bases). The germline gives CDR1 MNHEY, CDR2 SVGAGI. This CDR3 is 14 amino acids long. V gave up 5 bases and J gave up 4 bases, with 11 bases separating them. The CDR3: CASSVQEITGELFF. The CDR3 DNA follows: TGTGCCAGCAGTGTACAGGAGATCACCGGGGAGCTGTTTTTT.

The V call is TRBV6-5, the J call TRBJ2-7; 8 bases map to TRBD2. With V trimmed by 5 bases and J by 12 bases, 6 bases remained unmatched. This CDR3 spans 11 amino acids. The germline CDR1 and CDR2 sequences are MNHEY and SVGAGI. In DNA form, the CDR3 reads TGTGCCAGCAGTGACGCCGGGACTAGGTACTTC. Its protein is CASSDAGTRYF.

The chain recombines TRBV10-3 with TRBJ1-2, with D unresolved. The V gene lost 4 bases and the J gene lost 6 bases, with 12 bases spanning the gap. The CDR3 has 13 amino acids. The germline V gene encodes CDR1 ENHRY and CDR2 SYGVKD. CDR3 nucleotide sequence: TGTGCCATCAGTGGGTCAGAACATGATGGCTACACCTTC. This gives the protein CAISGSEHDGYTF.

The chain carries TRBV5-6 and TRBJ1-3, with D possibly TRBD1 on 5 matching bases. CDR3 size: 13 residues. Germline V gene sequence: CDR1 SGHDT, CDR2 YYEEEE. V was pared by 6 bases and J by 2 bases, with 9 bases between. CDR3 bases: TGTGCCAGCACCTGGGGGGCTGGAAACACCATATATTTT. Residues: CASTWGAGNTIYF.

This clone has a single count. The chain uses TRBV6-4 and TRBJ2-7, with 9 bases matching TRBD1. V dropped 2 bases and J dropped 4; count of bases not matched to a gene: 0. The germline V gene has CDR1 MRHNA and CDR2 SNTAGT. The length of the CDR3 is 13 residues. CDR3 protein: CASSDGQGYEQYF. In nucleotides, the CDR3 is TGTGCCAGCAGTGACGGACAGGGGTACGAGCAGTACTTC.